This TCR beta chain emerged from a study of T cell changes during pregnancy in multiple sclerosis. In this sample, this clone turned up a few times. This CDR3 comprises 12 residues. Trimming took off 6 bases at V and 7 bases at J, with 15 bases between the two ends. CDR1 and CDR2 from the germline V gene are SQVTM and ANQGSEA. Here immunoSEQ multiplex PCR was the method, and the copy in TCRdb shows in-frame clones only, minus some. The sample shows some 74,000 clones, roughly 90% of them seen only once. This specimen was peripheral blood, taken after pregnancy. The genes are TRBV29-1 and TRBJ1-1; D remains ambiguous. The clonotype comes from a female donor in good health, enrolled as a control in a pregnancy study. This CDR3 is CSVQKESGEAFF. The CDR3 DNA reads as TGCAGCGTACAGAAGGAAAGTGGTGAAGCTTTCTTT.